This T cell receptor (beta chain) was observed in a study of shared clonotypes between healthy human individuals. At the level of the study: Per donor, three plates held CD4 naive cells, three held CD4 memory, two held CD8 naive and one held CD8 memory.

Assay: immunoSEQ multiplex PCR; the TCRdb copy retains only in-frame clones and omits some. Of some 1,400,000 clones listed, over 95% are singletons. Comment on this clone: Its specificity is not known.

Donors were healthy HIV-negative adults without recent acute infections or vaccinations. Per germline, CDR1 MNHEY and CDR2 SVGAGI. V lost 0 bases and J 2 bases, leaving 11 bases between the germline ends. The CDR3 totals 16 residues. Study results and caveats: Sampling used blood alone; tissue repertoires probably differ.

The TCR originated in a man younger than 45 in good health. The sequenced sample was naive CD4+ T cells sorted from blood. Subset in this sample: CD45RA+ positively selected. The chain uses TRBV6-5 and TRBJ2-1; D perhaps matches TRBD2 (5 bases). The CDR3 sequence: CASSYSRDGTYNEQFF. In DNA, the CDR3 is TGTGCCAGCAGTTACTCTCGGGATGGGACCTACAATGAGCAGTTCTTC.